One and the same sample provided the 20 T cell receptor beta chains below, sequenced in a study of blood T cell repertoires in COVID-19. The assay was immunoSEQ multiplex PCR, and TCRdb's table has in-frame clones only and misses some. The sample shows approximately 110,000 clones, approximately 62% of them seen only once. Sequencing used peripheral blood. These receptor sequences come from an elderly man with acute or convalescent COVID-19.

This chain connects TRBV18 to TRBJ1-1; D is uncertain. V lost 5 bases, J lost 6 bases, and 13 bases lay in between. The germline V gene has CDR1 KGHSH and CDR2 LQKENI. This CDR3 contains 13 residues. CDR3 coding DNA: TGTGCCAGCTCATGGAAGGAGGTCGCTGAAGCTTTCTTT. Amino acid sequence: CASSWKEVAEAFF.

The CDR3 DNA sequence: TGCGCCAGCAGCTTGGATCCTCAGGGGAACCAAGAGACCCAGTACTTC. It codes for CASSLDPQGNQETQYF. The chain combines TRBV5-1 with TRBJ2-5; D might be TRBD1 (6 bases). CDR1 and CDR2 (germline): SGHRS, YFSETQ. The CDR3 is 16 amino acids. Trimming shortened V by 0 bases and J by 0 bases, and 12 bases separated the two germline ends. The full variable domain, in which reference TRBV5-1 and TRBJ2-5 provide the parts outside the CDR3, is KAGVTQTPRYLIKTRGQQVTLSCSPISGHRSVSWYQQTPGQGLQFLFEYFSETQRNKGNFPGRFSGRQFSNSRSEMNVSTLELGDSALYLCASSLDPQGNQETQYFGPGTRLLVL.

The CDR3 reads CSASAPPGLAGVETQYF. DNA for the CDR3: TGCAGTGCTAGTGCTCCTCCGGGACTAGCGGGAGTGGAGACCCAGTACTTC. The V and J genes are TRBV20-1 and TRBJ2-5, with 14 bases lining up with TRBD2. Germline V gives CDR1 DFQATT, CDR2 SNEGSKA (reference sequence). The CDR3 consists of 17 residues. Trimming removed 3 bases from V and 5 bases from J; junction bases left unmatched: 11.

The genes are TRBV15 and TRBJ1-2; D might be TRBD1 (5 bases). V was cut by 5 bases and J by 7 bases, with 17 bases left in between. Germline CDR1 is LNHNV and CDR2 is YYDKDF (reference sequence). The CDR3 loop spans 14 amino acids. The CDR3 bases are TGTGCCACCAGCGTGGGGGGGGACCCGACTGGCTACACCTTC. Protein product: CATSVGGDPTGYTF.

The chain carries TRBV29-1 and TRBJ2-3; TRBD2 is a possible D gene (6 bases). The V end was cut by 8 bases, the J end by 6 bases, with 12 bases between. The germline CDR1 and CDR2 sequences are SQVTM and ANQGSEA. The CDR3 has 11 residues. CDR3 nucleotide sequence: TGCAGCCTCCTCGCGGGGGATACGCAGTATTTT. Its protein product is CSLLAGDTQYF.

The rearrangement links TRBV14 to TRBJ1-6, with TRBD1 matching 7 bases. Germline CDR1 and CDR2: SGHDN and FVKESK. V was clipped by 4 bases and J by 8 bases; unmatched bases: 8. This CDR3 is 15 amino acids long. The DNA of the CDR3 is TGTGCCAGCAGCCCCGGAGAGGGGGCCTATTCACCCCTCCACTTT. It encodes CASSPGEGAYSPLHF.

This clone was seen a handful of times. The gene calls are TRBV11-2 and TRBJ1-5, with D possibly being TRBD1 (6 bases). The germline gives CDR1 SGHAT, CDR2 FQNNGV. Trimming left V 5 bases short and J 3 bases short, with 17 bases between. This CDR3 spans 16 amino acids. The CDR3 nucleotides read TGTGCCAGCAGCCCCTTTGGGGGCGTCGACAATCAGCCCCAGCATTTT. Amino acids: CASSPFGGVDNQPQHF.

The CDR3 bases are TGTGCCAGCGGCAGGGTTAGTGGAACTGAAGCTTTCTTT. Its protein product is CASGRVSGTEAFF. The chain uses TRBV6-5 and TRBJ1-1; a weak D match, TRBD1 (5 bases). The V gene's germline CDR1 is MNHEY and CDR2 SVGAGI. The CDR3 consists of 13 residues. Deletions cut 8 bases from V and 5 bases from J, with 15 bases between.

The rearrangement uses TRBV18 and TRBJ2-2, with D perhaps TRBD1 (5 bases). The CDR3 has 14 residues. Trimming took 4 bases from V and 7 from J, leaving 13 bases between them. CDR1 KGHSH and CDR2 LQKENI come from the germline V gene. The CDR3 region has the DNA TGTGCCAGCTCACTCAGTGCAGGGTTCGGGGAGCTGTTTTTT. It is translated as CASSLSAGFGELFF.

The rearrangement links TRBV4-3 to TRBJ2-5, with a weak D call TRBD2 (6 bases). CDR3 size: 16 residues. The V end lost 0 bases, the J end lost 1 base, and 12 bases lay between the germline ends. Germline V gene sequence: CDR1 LGHNA, CDR2 YSLEER. The CDR3 is CASSQDWAGSQETQYF. Here the CDR3 DNA reads TGCGCCAGCAGCCAAGATTGGGCGGGGTCCCAAGAGACCCAGTACTTC.

The J gene is TRBJ1-1, the V gene TRBV12-3 or TRBV12-4; D ambiguous. V gave up 4 bases and J gave up 0 bases, with 3 bases separating them. This CDR3 is built from 12 residues. The chain's CDR3 is CASSSVNTEAFF. Written as DNA, the CDR3 is TGTGCCAGCAGTTCCGTGAACACTGAAGCTTTCTTT.

This clone was detected only once. The chain uses TRBV7-9 and TRBJ2-7, with D tentatively TRBD1 (6 bases). Germline-derived CDR1 and CDR2 are SEHNR and FQNEAQ (reference sequence). This CDR3 has 16 amino acids. V was shortened by 0 bases and J by 1 base, with 13 bases between the two germline ends. CDR3 in DNA: TGTGCCAGCAGCTTAGCGTCACCAAGGGGGTCCTACGAGCAGTACTTC. It translates to CASSLASPRGSYEQYF.

This clone was seen just once. V and J are TRBV27 and TRBJ1-1, with TRBD1 identical over 7 bases. The V gene's germline CDR1 is MNHEY and CDR2 SMNVEV (reference sequence). The CDR3 is 14 amino acids. J was trimmed by 6 bases and V by 1 base; bases with no gene match: 5. The CDR3 region has the DNA TGTGCCAGCAGTTTATACGACAGGGAAGCTGAAGCTTTCTTT. Amino acid sequence: CASSLYDREAEAFF.

The sample holds a few counts of this clone. The CDR3, as DNA: TGTGCCAACCAGCGGTCGGGAGGGGAATATCCTGAGCAGTTCTTC. As protein: CANQRSGGEYPEQFF. The chain is built from TRBV6-4 and TRBJ2-1; TRBD2 agrees at 8 bases. The CDR3 consists of 15 residues. Germline-derived CDR1 and CDR2 are MRHNA and SNTAGT. With 10 bases clipped from V and 9 bases from J, the junction kept 17 bases outside the gene matches.

The chain uses TRBV29-1 and TRBJ2-1; D is uncertain. The CDR3 is 11 amino acids. Germline V gene data show CDR1 as SQVTM and CDR2 as ANQGSEA. Trimming took off 4 bases at V and 12 bases at J, with 13 bases between the two ends. The CDR3 DNA sequence: TGCAGCGTTGGAGGTATCAACGGGCAGTTCTTC. Translation: CSVGGINGQFF.

The gene calls are TRBV10-3 and TRBJ2-1; 8 nucleotides match TRBD2. The CDR3 runs 18 residues. The V gene's germline CDR1 is ENHRY and CDR2 SYGVKD. J gave up 0 bases and V 9 bases, and 16 bases lay outside the gene matches. CDR3 in amino acids: CAISLNIAGSLSYNEQFF. In DNA, the CDR3 is TGTGCCATTTCCCTTAATATAGCGGGGAGCCTCTCCTACAATGAGCAGTTCTTC.

The rearrangement uses TRBV19 and TRBJ1-5, with 7 bases identical to TRBD1. The germline CDR1 and CDR2 sequences are LNHDA and SQIVND (reference sequence). This CDR3 has 15 residues. V was pared by 2 bases and J by 2 bases, with 3 bases of the junction left unmatched. CDR3 loop: CASSIRQGGNQPQHF. DNA for the CDR3: TGTGCCAGTAGTATAAGGCAGGGGGGCAATCAGCCCCAGCATTTT.

V usage is TRBV7-2 and J usage is TRBJ2-1; weak D call: TRBD1 (7 bases). This CDR3 has 15 amino acids. Trimming removed 5 bases at V and 4 bases at J, with 15 bases between. Germline assignment: CDR1 SGHTA and CDR2 FQGNSA. The CDR3 DNA reads TGTGCCAGCAGCCGCGGGACAGAAACGTACAATGAGCAGTTCTTC. This gives the protein CASSRGTETYNEQFF.

The rearrangement joins TRBV30 to TRBJ2-3; 8 nucleotides align to TRBD1. Losses at the gene ends were 7 bases for V and 3 bases for J; bases not matched to a gene: 6. Germline V CDR1 and CDR2: GTSNPN, SVGIG (reference sequence). The CDR3 covers 13 residues. The CDR3 region is CALDREWTDTQYF. CDR3 nucleotides: TGTGCCTTGGACAGGGAATGGACAGATACGCAGTATTTT.

The genes are TRBV10-1 and TRBJ1-1; TRBD1 might be the D (5 bases). Trimming stripped 6 bases from V and 0 bases from J, with 8 bases between. Germline assignment: CDR1 WNHNN and CDR2 SYGVQD (reference sequence). CDR3 length: 13 amino acids. CDR3 sequence reads: CASRRTLNTEAFF. The CDR3 nucleotides read TGCGCCAGCAGGAGGACATTGAACACTGAAGCTTTCTTT.